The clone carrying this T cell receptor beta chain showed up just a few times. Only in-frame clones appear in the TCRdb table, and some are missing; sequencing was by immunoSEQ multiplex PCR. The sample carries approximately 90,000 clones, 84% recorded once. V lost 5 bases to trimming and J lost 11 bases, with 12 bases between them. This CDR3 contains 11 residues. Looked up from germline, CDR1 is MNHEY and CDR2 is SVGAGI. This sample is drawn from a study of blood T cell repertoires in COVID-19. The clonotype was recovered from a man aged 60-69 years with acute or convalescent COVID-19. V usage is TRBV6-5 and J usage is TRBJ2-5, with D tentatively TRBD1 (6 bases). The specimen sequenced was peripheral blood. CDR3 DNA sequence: TGTGCCAGCAGTACCCGGGACAAACAGTACTTC. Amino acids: CASSTRDKQYF.